The next 8 T cell receptor beta chains were all read from a single sample in a study of blood T cell repertoires in COVID-19. Sequenced by immunoSEQ multiplex PCR; TCRdb stores in-frame clones only, minus some. The table lists approximately 330,000 clones, roughly 87% of them singletons. Sequences were obtained from peripheral blood. Every receptor here comes from a young man with COVID-19, enrolled during active disease.

The chain joins TRBV11-1 to TRBJ2-3, with D possibly being TRBD2 (5 bases). Per the germline V gene, CDR1 is SGHAT and CDR2 is FQDESV (reference sequence). The CDR3 covers 16 residues. V shed 3 bases and J shed 3 bases, with 16 bases lying between them. CDR3 region: CASSFEGSLGTDTQYF. DNA of the CDR3: TGTGCCAGCAGCTTCGAGGGTTCACTTGGGACAGATACGCAGTATTTT.

The chain employs TRBV9 and TRBJ2-2; TRBD2 aligns across 8 bases. V was pared by 3 bases and J by 4 bases, with 11 bases of the junction left unmatched. The CDR3 runs to 17 residues. CDR1 and CDR2 from the germline V gene are SGDLS and YYNGEE. The CDR3 nucleotides read TGTGCCAGCAGCGCTGACGGGGGGGCGCGGAGCACCGGGGAGCTGTTTTTT. It translates to CASSADGGARSTGELFF.

The count of this clone is one. This specimen includes other DNA sequences encoding the same CDR3. The chain joins TRBV6-5 to TRBJ1-5, with TRBD1 as a possible D gene (6 bases). The CDR3 is 13 residues long. The germline V gene encodes CDR1 MNHEY and CDR2 SVGAGI. Between the trimmed V and J ends, which lost 6 bases and 7 bases, there was a span of 13 bases. CDR3 DNA: TGTGCCAGCAGCCTACAGGGAGCCCAGCCCCAGCATTTT. Translation gives CASSLQGAQPQHF.

The chain has TRBV7-2 and TRBJ2-5, with D possibly matching TRBD1 (5 bases). Trimming removed 4 bases from V and 1 base from J, with 7 bases in between. Germline CDR1 SGHTA, CDR2 FQGNSA. The CDR3 sequence is 13 residues long. The CDR3 here is CASSSQVQETQYF. Written as DNA, the CDR3 is TGTGCCAGCAGCTCACAGGTCCAAGAGACCCAGTACTTC.

There are a few counts of this clone. This chain uses TRBV27 with TRBJ2-7; TRBD1 matches at 9 bases. V was clipped by 5 bases and J by 4 bases; unmatched bases: 9. Germline V lookup: CDR1 MNHEY, CDR2 SMNVEV (reference sequence). This CDR3 has 15 amino acids. The CDR3 loop reads CASSPSQGAPYEQYF. Here the CDR3 DNA reads TGTGCCAGCAGTCCGTCACAGGGGGCTCCATACGAGCAGTACTTC.

The rearrangement uses TRBV19 and TRBJ2-1, with 9 positions matching TRBD1. This CDR3 comprises 14 residues. Germline values: CDR1 LNHDA, CDR2 SQIVND (reference sequence). J was trimmed by 4 bases and V by 5 bases; bases with no gene match: 3. CDR3 sequence (DNA): TGTGCCAGTAGTGTACAGGGGGCTTACAATGAGCAGTTCTTC. Residues: CASSVQGAYNEQFF.

This sequence joins TRBV21-1 and TRBJ2-7; the D segment call TRBD2 is taken from the table without a DNA check. TRBV21-1 is labeled a pseudogene. CDR3 length: 15 residues. DNA of the CDR3: TGTGCCAGCAGCAAAGAGGCGGGATTGGACTACGAGCAGTACTTC. This sequence encodes CASSKEAGLDYEQYF.

The V gene is TRBV5-4, the J gene TRBJ2-2; TRBD1 agrees at 9 bases. This CDR3 has 19 amino acids. Trimming removed 4 bases from V and 4 bases from J; junction bases left unmatched: 17. Germline lookup yields CDR1 SGHNT and CDR2 YYREEE (reference sequence). CDR3 sequence reads: CASSPVRDRAFLRTGELFF. The CDR3 nucleotides are TGTGCCAGCAGCCCGGTCCGGGACAGGGCTTTTTTACGCACCGGGGAGCTGTTTTTT.